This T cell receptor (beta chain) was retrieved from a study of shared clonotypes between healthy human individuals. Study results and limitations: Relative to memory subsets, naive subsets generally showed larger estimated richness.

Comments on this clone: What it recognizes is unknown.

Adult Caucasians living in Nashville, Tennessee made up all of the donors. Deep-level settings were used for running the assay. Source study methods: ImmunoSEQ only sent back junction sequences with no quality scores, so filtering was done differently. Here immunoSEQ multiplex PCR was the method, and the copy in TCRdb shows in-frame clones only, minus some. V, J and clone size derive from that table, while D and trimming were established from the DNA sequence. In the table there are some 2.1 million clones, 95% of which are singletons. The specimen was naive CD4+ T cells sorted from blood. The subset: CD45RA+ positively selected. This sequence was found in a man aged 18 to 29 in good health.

CDR3 sequence (DNA): TGTGCCAGCAGCTTAGCGGGACAGGGGATGGTGAGCGGGGCTGAAGCTTTCTTT. Its protein product is CASSLAGQGMVSGAEAFF. The genes are TRBV7-8 and TRBJ1-1, with TRBD1 matching over 10 bases. The length of the CDR3 is 18 residues. Losses at the gene ends were 0 bases for V and 6 bases for J; bases not matched to a gene: 13. CDR1 and CDR2 from the germline V gene are SGHVS and FQNEAQ.